A single sample is the source of the 12 T cell receptor beta chains below, sequenced in a study of T cells in Graves' hyperthyroidism and ophthalmopathy. The source material, RNA transcripts, was used to amplify TCR beta CDR3 regions. Primed by the HTBI set, a first-round RT-PCR was run on the TCR CDR3. MiXCR was run by TCRdb on the multiplex PCR reads, yielding one entry per CDR3 protein. The data show 300,000 to 400,000 distinct CDR3 sequences, roughly 13% seen once. Input material: blood. The receptors come from a woman aged 25 to 45 with Graves' hyperthyroidism.

The chain combines TRBV14 with TRBJ2-7, with 8 bases that match TRBD1. The CDR3 is made up of 16 amino acids. Trimming at V came to 4 bases and at J to 4 bases, leaving 12 bases not matched to a gene. Looked up from germline, CDR1 is SGHDN and CDR2 is FVKESK. Here the CDR3 DNA reads TGTGCCAGCAGCCCCCCAGGGGGCAGGGGCTATTACGAGCAGTACTTC. Its translation is CASSPPGGRGYYEQYF. Drawing the rest from reference TRBV14 and TRBJ2-7, the complete variable domain is EAGVTQFPSHSVIEKGQTVTLRCDPISGHDNLYWYRRVMGKEIKFLLHFVKESKQDESGMPNNRFLAERTGGTYSTLKVQPAELEDSGVYFCASSPPGGRGYYEQYFGPGTRLTVT.

J is TRBJ1-5 and V is TRBV19, with D possibly being TRBD1 (6 bases). There are 13 residues in the CDR3. The V end was cut by 7 bases, the J end by 5 bases, with 12 bases between. Germline V gene sequence: CDR1 LNHDA, CDR2 SQIVND (reference sequence). The CDR3: CASNQGKDQPQHF. CDR3 nucleotide sequence: TGTGCCAGTAACCAGGGGAAGGATCAGCCCCAGCATTTT.

The chain combines TRBV12-3 or TRBV12-4 with TRBJ2-2, with D uncertain. The CDR3 totals 12 residues. Trimming left V 5 bases short and J 7 bases short, with 8 bases between. The CDR3 DNA is TGTGCCAGCAGTACATTCCTCGGGGAGCTGTTTTTT. It specifies CASSTFLGELFF.

There are many counts of this clonotype. The chain is built from TRBV7-2 and TRBJ2-5; D might be TRBD1 or TRBD2, each matching 5 bases. CDR1 SGHTA and CDR2 FQGNSA come from the germline V gene. The CDR3 runs to 15 residues. V dropped 0 bases and J dropped 1 base, with 9 bases sitting between them. CDR3 sequence: CASSLASGTQETQYF. CDR3 sequence (DNA): TGTGCCAGCAGCTTAGCCTCGGGGACCCAAGAGACCCAGTACTTC. Based on the CDR3 plus reference TRBV7-2 and TRBJ2-5, the full variable domain is GAGVSQSPSNKVTEKGKDVELRCDPISGHTALYWYRQSLGQGLEFLIYFQGNSAPDKSGLPSDRFSAERTGGSVSTLTIQRTQQEDSAVYLCASSLASGTQETQYFGPGTRLLVL.

This clonotype was seen many times. The chain is built from TRBV20-1 and TRBJ1-1, with D unresolved. V gave up 6 bases and J gave up 4 bases, with 24 bases separating them. This CDR3 has 16 residues. Germline assignment: CDR1 DFQATT and CDR2 SNEGSKA (reference sequence). The CDR3 loop is CSAPLGLRGRITEAFF. CDR3 in DNA: TGCAGTGCCCCACTAGGGTTGCGGGGAAGAATCACTGAAGCTTTCTTT.

This clonotype was found a few times. V is TRBV20-1 and J is TRBJ2-5, with 9 bases aligning to TRBD1. Germline V gene lookup returns CDR1 DFQATT and CDR2 SNEGSKA (reference sequence). The V segment lost 2 bases and the J segment 4 bases; nucleotides outside the gene matches: 8. This CDR3 spans 15 amino acids. CDR3 residues: CSARSGQGIVETQYF. DNA of the CDR3: TGCAGTGCTAGATCCGGACAGGGGATAGTAGAGACCCAGTACTTC.

This clonotype was seen only a few times. V is TRBV30 and J is TRBJ2-1; 13 nucleotides line up with TRBD2. After removal of 5 bases from V and 0 bases from J, the junction contained 19 bases not matched to a gene. The CDR3 extends over 21 amino acids. Germline loops: CDR1 GTSNPN, CDR2 SVGIG (reference sequence). The CDR3 sequence: CAWLRAGLAGVPEGSYNEQFF. Written as DNA, the CDR3 is TGTGCCTGGCTAAGAGCAGGACTAGCGGGAGTCCCGGAAGGCTCCTACAATGAGCAGTTCTTC.

This clonotype occurred a few times. The rearrangement links TRBV18 to TRBJ1-6; D remains unclear. Trimming cost V 0 bases and J 5 bases, with 11 bases left between them. This CDR3 is built from 16 residues. The germline V gene has CDR1 KGHSH and CDR2 LQKENI. The CDR3 region has the DNA TGTGCCAGCTCACCACCGGAGGCAGCAAATAATTCACCCCTCCACTTT. This codes for CASSPPEAANNSPLHF.

The J gene is TRBJ2-3, the V gene TRBV7-2, with unresolved D. Germline V lookup: CDR1 SGHTA, CDR2 FQGNSA. CDR3 length: 13 residues. V lost 2 bases and J lost 6, with 9 bases in between. CDR3 in DNA: TGTGCCAGCAGCTTAAGGGATGTGGATACGCAGTATTTT. Translating it yields CASSLRDVDTQYF. Full variable domain (outside the CDR3, taken from reference TRBV7-2 and TRBJ2-3): GAGVSQSPSNKVTEKGKDVELRCDPISGHTALYWYRQSLGQGLEFLIYFQGNSAPDKSGLPSDRFSAERTGGSVSTLTIQRTQQEDSAVYLCASSLRDVDTQYFGPGTRLTVL.

This clonotype was counted between two and nine times. The chain combines TRBV14 with TRBJ2-7, with D perhaps matching TRBD1 or TRBD2 (5 bases each). CDR3 length: 13 amino acids. Trimming stripped 5 bases from V and 0 bases from J, with 8 bases between. Germline V gene lookup returns CDR1 SGHDN and CDR2 FVKESK. CDR3 amino acids: CASSGAGSYEQYF. The CDR3 nucleotides are TGTGCCAGCAGCGGGGCGGGCTCCTACGAGCAGTACTTC. Variable domain in full (rest from reference TRBV14 and TRBJ2-7): EAGVTQFPSHSVIEKGQTVTLRCDPISGHDNLYWYRRVMGKEIKFLLHFVKESKQDESGMPNNRFLAERTGGTYSTLKVQPAELEDSGVYFCASSGAGSYEQYFGPGTRLTVT.

This clonotype was observed many times. The chain employs TRBV28 and TRBJ2-1; no clear D gene. Germline-derived CDR1 and CDR2 are MDHEN and SYDVKM. With 3 bases removed from V and 0 bases from J, the gap between germline ends came to 9 bases. The length of the CDR3 is 15 residues. In nucleotides, the CDR3 is TGTGCCAGCAGTTTGCGTATATACTCCTACAATGAGCAGTTCTTC. This encodes CASSLRIYSYNEQFF.

This clonotype was observed a few times. The genes are TRBV12-3 or TRBV12-4 and TRBJ2-7; the match to TRBD1 covers 10 bases. The CDR3 totals 14 residues. V dropped 3 bases and J dropped 5; count of bases not matched to a gene: 4. The CDR3 bases are TGTGCCAGCAGTTTCTCGGACAGGGGGAACGAGCAGTACTTC. It encodes CASSFSDRGNEQYF.